This entry features one T cell receptor (beta chain) sequence. Its antigen is as yet unknown. The sample originates from a study of cytomegalovirus exposure and HLA in healthy donors. The overall study: Drawn from HLA-typed donors, 83 million or so unique TCRs were held in an early data release. General study findings and limits: Rare sequences made up most TCRs, while some public TCRs were found in many donors. Researchers reportedly found TCR beta sequences accurately predicted most subjects' HLA-A and HLA-B alleles.

Losses at the gene ends were 5 bases for V and 1 base for J; bases not matched to a gene: 8. CDR1 and CDR2 (germline): LNHNV, YYDKDF (reference sequence). The CDR3 loop spans 16 amino acids. PCR used 60 Vbeta primers and 13 Jbeta primers. Clones were read by immunoSEQ multiplex PCR, and TCRdb kept only the in-frame ones, dropping some. Altogether about 180,000 clones are present, around three quarters being singletons, with the ten largest covering more than 5.5%. Each of the donors was a healthy bone marrow donor. The source is a middle-aged man in good health and CMV-seronegative. V gene TRBV15 combines with J gene TRBJ1-5; 7 bases match TRBD1. Sequencing was performed on PBMCs. The CDR3 coding sequence is TGTGCCACCAGCGTCCGACAGGGTGCGAGCAATCAGCCCCAGCATTTT. As protein: CATSVRQGASNQPQHF.